Listed below are T cell receptor beta chains from one sample, sequenced in a study of T cell repertoires in cytomegalovirus infection. These TCRs' antigens remain unknown. From the reads, TCRdb called clonotypes with MiXCR, one entry per CDR3 protein. The repertoire has tens of thousands of distinct CDR3 sequences, roughly a quarter of them found once; the top ten carry approximately 48%. The specimen comprised CD8+ T cells from cultured PBMCs, sampled from culture after CMV antigen stimulation. These receptors were taken from a human donor in good health (CMV status not recorded). Some clones in this sample may be carry-over from other donors' samples. CDR3s include the opening cysteine and the closing phenylalanine or tryptophan. A D gene is named only where the DNA matches it firmly. Where a row states a size, it is once, few, many or the class of an expanded clone; other rows omit it.

abundance: -; j_gene: TRBJ2-5; d_gene: -; len: 16; v_gene: TRBV5-5; CDR3aa: CASSLLTRMGAETQYF; CDR3nt: TGTGCCAGCAGCTTGCTAACGAGAATGGGGGCGGAGACCCAGTACTTC
abundance: few; j_gene: TRBJ2-2; d_gene: -; len: 14; v_gene: TRBV28; CDR3aa: CASSLTLGAGELFF; CDR3nt: TGTGCCAGCAGTTTAACTCTAGGGGCCGGGGAGCTGTTTTTT
abundance: -; j_gene: TRBJ2-2; d_gene: -; len: 13; v_gene: TRBV4-3; CDR3aa: CASSQLNTGELFF; CDR3nt: TGCGCCAGCAGCCAACTCAACACCGGGGAGCTGTTTTTT
abundance: -; j_gene: TRBJ2-7; d_gene: -; len: 12; v_gene: TRBV9; CDR3aa: CASSVGAGEQYF; CDR3nt: TGTGCCAGCAGCGTAGGGGCCGGCGAGCAGTACTTC
abundance: -; j_gene: TRBJ1-5; d_gene: -; len: 14; v_gene: TRBV7-9; CDR3aa: CASSSAEAGQPQHF; CDR3nt: TGTGCCAGCAGCTCCGCCGAGGCGGGTCAGCCCCAGCATTTT
abundance: -; j_gene: TRBJ1-2; d_gene: -; len: 15; v_gene: TRBV28; CDR3aa: CASSQSQYVNYVYTF; CDR3nt: TGTGCCAGCAGTCAATCGCAGTACGTTAACTATGTCTACACCTTC
abundance: many; j_gene: TRBJ2-4; d_gene: TRBD1; len: 16; v_gene: TRBV25-1; CDR3aa: CASSEGTGKAKNIQYF; CDR3nt: TGTGCCAGCAGTGAAGGGACAGGGAAGGCCAAAAACATTCAGTACTTC
abundance: many; j_gene: TRBJ2-2; d_gene: TRBD1; len: 17; v_gene: TRBV7-9; CDR3aa: CASSPPVDRENTGELFF; CDR3nt: TGTGCCAGCAGCCCCCCGGTGGACAGGGAAAACACCGGGGAGCTGTTTTTT
abundance: -; j_gene: TRBJ1-5; d_gene: TRBD1; len: 15; v_gene: TRBV13; CDR3aa: CASRSGQGANQPQHF; CDR3nt: TGTGCCAGCCGCTCGGGACAGGGGGCCAATCAGCCCCAGCATTTT
abundance: many; j_gene: TRBJ1-4; d_gene: -; len: 15; v_gene: TRBV12-3/TRBV12-4; CDR3aa: CASTPRRPGNEKLFF; CDR3nt: TGTGCCAGCACCCCTCGCCGGCCTGGTAATGAAAAACTGTTTTTT
abundance: -; j_gene: TRBJ1-3; d_gene: -; len: 12; v_gene: TRBV11-2; CDR3aa: CASRRGENTIYF; CDR3nt: TGTGCCAGCCGGCGGGGCGAAAACACCATATATTTT
abundance: few; j_gene: TRBJ2-1; d_gene: -; len: 15; v_gene: TRBV11-2; CDR3aa: CASSFPGGPYNEQFF; CDR3nt: TGTGCCAGCAGCTTCCCCGGAGGGCCCTACAATGAGCAGTTCTTC
abundance: -; j_gene: TRBJ2-3; d_gene: TRBD2; len: 14; v_gene: TRBV7-6; CDR3aa: CVSSPRGGPDTQYF; CDR3nt: TGTGTCAGCAGCCCCCGGGGGGGCCCAGATACGCAGTATTTT
abundance: few; j_gene: TRBJ2-1; d_gene: TRBD2; len: 16; v_gene: TRBV5-6; CDR3aa: CASSTELAGEYNEQFF; CDR3nt: TGTGCCAGCAGCACGGAACTAGCGGGAGAGTACAATGAGCAGTTCTTC
abundance: many; j_gene: TRBJ1-5; d_gene: TRBD1; len: 16; v_gene: TRBV28; CDR3aa: CASRPDRDYSNQPQHF; CDR3nt: TGTGCCAGCAGGCCTGACAGGGATTATAGCAATCAGCCCCAGCATTTT
abundance: few; j_gene: TRBJ2-5; d_gene: -; len: 15; v_gene: TRBV14; CDR3aa: CASSQAGSKRETQYF; CDR3nt: TGTGCCAGCAGCCAAGCTGGGTCCAAAAGGGAGACCCAGTACTTC
abundance: -; j_gene: TRBJ2-7; d_gene: -; len: 13; v_gene: TRBV19; CDR3aa: CASSITDHYEQYF; CDR3nt: TGTGCCAGTAGTATCACCGACCACTACGAGCAGTACTTC
abundance: few; j_gene: TRBJ2-3; d_gene: -; len: 13; v_gene: TRBV12-3/TRBV12-4; CDR3aa: CASKARSTDTQYF; CDR3nt: TGTGCCAGCAAGGCGCGAAGCACAGATACGCAGTATTTT
abundance: few; j_gene: TRBJ2-5; d_gene: TRBD1; len: 16; v_gene: TRBV7-9; CDR3aa: CASTQQGARAQETQYF; CDR3nt: TGTGCCAGCACCCAACAGGGGGCGCGGGCCCAAGAGACCCAGTACTTC
abundance: few; j_gene: TRBJ1-5; d_gene: -; len: 14; v_gene: TRBV30; CDR3aa: CAWSAISGVQPQHF; CDR3nt: TGTGCCTGGAGCGCCATTTCCGGGGTTCAGCCCCAGCATTTT
abundance: many; j_gene: TRBJ1-1; d_gene: TRBD1; len: 14; v_gene: TRBV11-2; CDR3aa: CASTITGVGTEAFF; CDR3nt: TGTGCCAGCACAATCACAGGGGTAGGCACTGAAGCTTTCTTT
abundance: -; j_gene: TRBJ1-2; d_gene: -; len: 13; v_gene: TRBV30; CDR3aa: CAWTIDPAHGYTF; CDR3nt: TGTGCCTGGACCATAGACCCTGCGCACGGCTACACCTTC
abundance: many; j_gene: TRBJ2-1; d_gene: -; len: 18; v_gene: TRBV4-3; CDR3aa: CASSQDDIAASADNEQFF; CDR3nt: TGCGCCAGCAGCCAAGATGATATCGCGGCTAGCGCAGACAATGAGCAGTTCTTC
abundance: -; j_gene: TRBJ2-7; d_gene: TRBD1; len: 15; v_gene: TRBV13; CDR3aa: CASSLPGQGAYEQYF; CDR3nt: TGTGCCAGCAGCTTACCTGGACAGGGGGCCTACGAGCAGTACTTC
abundance: many; j_gene: TRBJ2-7; d_gene: -; len: 18; v_gene: TRBV6-5; CDR3aa: CASSYSMVERTPPYEQYF; CDR3nt: TGTGCCAGCAGTTACTCGATGGTTGAAAGGACTCCCCCCTACGAGCAGTACTTC
abundance: once; j_gene: TRBJ2-7; d_gene: TRBD2; len: 15; v_gene: TRBV4-1; CDR3aa: CASSPGTSGPYEQYF; CDR3nt: TGCGCCAGCAGCCCCGGGACTAGCGGTCCTTACGAGCAGTACTTC
abundance: -; j_gene: TRBJ1-6; d_gene: -; len: 14; v_gene: TRBV12-3/TRBV12-4; CDR3aa: CASRPARGNSPLHF; CDR3nt: TGTGCCAGCAGGCCCGCCCGGGGTAATTCACCCCTCCACTTT